This T cell receptor beta chain was recorded in a study of shared clonotypes between healthy human individuals (dated by TCRdb to between 2020 and 2021). For the study in its entirety: A couple of women and a few men aged 18 to 49 years were included in the cohort. Libraries were prepared and TCR repertoires were sequenced by different laboratories using diverse techniques, in order to increase sequencing depth and limit assay-specific biases. To estimate repertoire size and how much clonotypes are shared between individuals, the study performed deep sequencing of blood TCR repertoires from five healthy adults. Between about 0.94 and 8.9 billion PBMCs per donor were obtained by leukapheresis. For each donor, CD4 naive and CD4 memory were each given three plates, CD8 naive was given two plates, and CD8 memory was given one plate. The study at large found these results: Pairwise subsampling indicated that sequencing depth was expected to affect the degree of clonotype sharing among donors. Sampling was restricted to blood, and TCR repertoires in tissues likely differ from the TCR repertoires found in blood. Incomplete sequencing was indicated by rarefaction of sorted-subset datasets, despite the large sequencing depth. Naive subsets generally had larger estimated clonotype richness than memory subsets. Clonotypes shared by all four sorted-subset donors showed higher generation probabilities than non-shared clonotypes. The genetic and exposure-history diversity represented was limited by the small number of donors. Across a few donors, roughly 5% of naive CD4, 3.5% of naive CD8, about 2% of memory CD4, and approximately 0.4% of memory CD8 clonotypes were shared.

The CDR3 holds 17 amino acids from the cysteine to the phenylalanine. The DNA shown is the 51-base CDR3, in frame from base 1. Taken from the germline V gene, the CDR1 and CDR2 loops are SGDLS and YYNGEE. Trimming takes 0 bases from V and 2 bases from J, and the germline ends sit 14 bases apart. For the CD8 naive samples, CD45RO-negative cells were positively selected for CCR7, yielding a CD45RA+CCR7+ population from which TemRA cells were excluded. Donors were healthy HIV-negative adults with no recently reported acute infections or vaccinations. All donors were Caucasian adults living in Nashville, Tennessee, USA. Blood was collected by leukapheresis, and PBMCs were isolated by Ficoll-Histopaque density gradient centrifugation and then cryopreserved in liquid nitrogen vapor phase. Purity and quantity of every magnetically sorted T cell population were checked by analytical flow cytometry. Genomic DNA was isolated from every sorted fraction and measured by UV absorbance on a Nanodrop 2000c.

TCR CDR3 regions were amplified from genomic DNA by multiplex PCR using the deep immunoSEQ assay. Genomic DNA extracted from each cell subset was distributed evenly over all wells of several immunoSEQ 96-well plates, and each plate served as one replicate. For sorted subsets, 200 to 250 ng genomic DNA, equal to 30,000 to 35,000 T cell genomes, was loaded into each replicate PCR. Purified libraries were measured with a Qubit 3.0 fluorometer, size-checked on a Bioanalyzer 2100, and measured again with the KAPA Library Quantification kit. Every immunoSEQ 96-well plate was sequenced on a separate single-read 150-cycle Illumina NextSeq 550 flow cell. Under the source paper's analysis protocol: Because the immunoSEQ output included only junctional sequences and no quality scores, the filtering could not be the same as the filtering used for full-length reads. Sequences were annotated with PyIR, a Python wrapper for IgBLAST v1.9, using IMGT germline references to assign V/J genes and CDR3. Any read was removed if the V/J assignment was weak (E-value above 1e-6), the CDR3 was missing, or the read contained stop codons, out-of-frame junctions, or ambiguous translated residues. V3J clonotypes were defined as sequences sharing an identical inferred V gene, J gene, and CDR3 amino acid sequence. Percentage overlap between repertoires was calculated by dividing the number of shared unique clonotypes by the size of the smaller repertoire. Richness of each repertoire was evaluated using RTK rarefaction, the Chao1 estimator, and Recon v2.1 estimates of unobserved clonotypes. OLGA was used to compute generation probabilities for all TCRbeta clonotypes that the gDNA method yielded from a few donors. This immuneACCESS table, as held by TCRdb, lists in-frame sequences with V and J called but not all clones. Of the missing ones, under half trace to an unresolved V gene in checked studies; the others have no known cause. Clone size and V and J calls were adopted from that table, with D and trimming inferred from the DNA. This sample holds some 740,000 clones; around 93% were observed only once. About 24% of the sample is taken by the ten largest.

A word on this clone: It lacks a known antigen. Per-base quality was not reported, and no clone a single base away is much larger than it.

Sequences were obtained from naive CD8+ T cells sorted from blood. The sample's cell subset or site, from its label and the paper: CD45RA+CCR7+. The V gene is TRBV9 and the J gene is TRBJ2-2; the D segment cannot be called with confidence. This clonotype originated in a man aged 25 to 45 in good health. The sequence in DNA is TGTGCCAGCAGCGTAGGGTCACTCGGGCTCAACACCGGGGAGCTGTTTTTT. It specifies CASSVGSLGLNTGELFF.